This T cell receptor beta chain was identified in a study of blood T cell repertoires in COVID-19. Original handling: Researchers report that nucleated cell counts were estimated from reference gene primer amplification. Some clones are missing from TCRdb's copy, which holds only in-frame ones; the method was immunoSEQ multiplex PCR. From that table come the V and J calls and clone size; the DNA was used to work out D and trimming. The table shows fewer than 150,000 clones, with around nine tenths occurring only once. Trimming left V 1 base short and J 6 bases short, with 10 bases between. In germline, CDR1 is SGHAT, CDR2 FQDESV (reference sequence). This CDR3 has 13 residues.

Sequenced material: peripheral blood. The J gene is TRBJ2-7, the V gene TRBV11-1, with D tentatively TRBD2 (6 bases). This TCR came from a man aged 50 to 60 with active or convalescent COVID-19. The CDR3 loop reads CASSLGGVSEQYF. The CDR3 DNA sequence: TGTGCCAGCAGCTTAGGGGGGGTCTCCGAGCAGTACTTC. Based on the CDR3 plus reference TRBV11-1 and TRBJ2-7, the full variable domain is EAEVAQSPRYKITEKSQAVAFWCDPISGHATLYWYRQILGQGPELLVQFQDESVVDDSQLPKDRFSAERLKGVDSTLKIQPAELGDSAMYLCASSLGGVSEQYFGPGTRLTVT.